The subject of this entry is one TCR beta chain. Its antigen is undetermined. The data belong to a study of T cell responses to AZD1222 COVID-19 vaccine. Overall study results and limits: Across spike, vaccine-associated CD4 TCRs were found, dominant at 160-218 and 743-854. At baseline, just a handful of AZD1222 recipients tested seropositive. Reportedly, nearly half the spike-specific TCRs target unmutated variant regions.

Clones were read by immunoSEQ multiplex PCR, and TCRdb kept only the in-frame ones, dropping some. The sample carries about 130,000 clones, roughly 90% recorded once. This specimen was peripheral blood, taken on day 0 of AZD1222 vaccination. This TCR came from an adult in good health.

The CDR3 loop is CSVSPRSDGEQFF. CDR3 DNA sequence: TGCAGCGTTTCTCCTAGATCCGACGGTGAGCAGTTCTTC. The chain couples TRBV29-1 to TRBJ2-1; D is undetermined. The length of the CDR3 is 13 residues. Germline CDR1 reads SQVTM; CDR2 reads ANQGSEA. V gave up 5 bases and J gave up 9 bases, with 17 bases separating them.